This TCR beta chain was retrieved from a study of T cell responses to AZD1222 COVID-19 vaccine. The study's findings and limits: A reported finding is that nearly half of spike-specific TCRs target unmutated variant regions. Without day 14 samples, only post-peak T cell repertoires were studied.

V was pared by 6 bases and J by 3 bases, with 8 bases of the junction left unmatched. Germline loops: CDR1 LNHDA, CDR2 SQIVND (reference sequence). There are 16 residues in the CDR3. This clone was seen more than once but under ten times. Its antigen is currently unknown. TCRdb keeps only in-frame clones here, not all; method: immunoSEQ multiplex PCR. The sample consists of more than 85,000 clones, approximately 86% of them appearing once. This chain links TRBV19 with TRBJ2-1; 10 nucleotides align to TRBD1. This TCR came from an adult in good health. The sequences come from peripheral blood, collected on day 0 of MenACWY control vaccination. CDR3 in amino acids: CASSARTGGVYNEQFF. Written as DNA, the CDR3 is TGTGCCAGTAGCGCCAGGACAGGGGGGGTCTACAATGAGCAGTTCTTC. Full variable domain (remainder filled in from reference TRBV19 and TRBJ2-1): DGGITQSPKYLFRKEGQNVTLSCEQNLNHDAMYWYRQDPGQGLRLIYYSQIVNDFQKGDIAEGYSVSREKKESFPLTVTSAQKNPTAFYLCASSARTGGVYNEQFFGPGTRLTVL.